This entry lists 22 T cell receptor beta chains sequenced from one sample in a study of response to subunit inactivated influenza vaccine (dated by TCRdb to between 2017 and 2018). Explained via the paper, the time point label denotes: more than 35 days after influenza vaccine administration. Receptors were amplified or captured by RT-PCR. Sequencing was carried out with an Illumina HiSeq 2500. TCRdb trimmed the raw reads at Q25, called clones with MiXCR and kept productive beta chains. Merged by CDR3 protein, the rows form single entries marked with the most common genes and DNA. In all, the sample holds about 520,000 distinct CDR3 sequences, and 9.5% to 12% of those were seen once. Approximately 12% of the sample comes from the top ten. Sequencing used PBMCs from blood, obtained 45 days after vaccination. The receptors stem from a man in his fifties who received an inactivated influenza vaccine. Donor details come from another sample of the same person, matched by shared clones.

The chain recombines TRBV5-1 with TRBJ2-1, with 8 bases that match TRBD2. The CDR3 extends over 15 amino acids. CDR1 SGHRS and CDR2 YFSETQ come from the germline V gene. J lost 7 bases, V lost 0 bases, and 6 bases had no gene match. In DNA form, the CDR3 reads TGCGCCAGCAGCTTGGTTGCGGGGGGAGAGAATGAGCAGTTCTTC. Encoded protein: CASSLVAGGENEQFF.

This chain uses TRBV10-2 with TRBJ2-2; TRBD1 aligns across 7 bases. Trimming removed 6 bases from V and 7 bases from J; junction bases left unmatched: 5. The CDR3 covers 13 residues. From germline, CDR1 is WSHSY and CDR2 SAAADI. The CDR3 region is CASRQTGYGELFF. The CDR3 DNA reads as TGCGCCAGCAGACAGACAGGGTACGGGGAGCTGTTTTTT.

V usage is TRBV20-1 and J usage is TRBJ2-7; no reliable D call. CDR3 length: 17 amino acids. Trimming removed 2 bases at V and 2 bases at J, with 22 bases between. Germline V gene sequence: CDR1 DFQATT, CDR2 SNEGSKA (reference sequence). The DNA of the CDR3 is TGCAGTGCTAGACTCCGGGTTCCAGCGAAAAACCCCTACGAGCAGTACTTC. Its translation: CSARLRVPAKNPYEQYF.

The gene calls are TRBV4-1 and TRBJ2-7; TRBD1 matches at 7 bases. Germline V CDR1 and CDR2: MGHRA, YSYEKL. Trimming took 1 base from V and 0 from J; bases not matched to a gene: 6. The CDR3 is made up of 16 amino acids. CDR3 loop: CASSQGQGIASYEQYF. CDR3 DNA sequence: TGCGCCAGCAGCCAAGGACAGGGAATCGCCTCCTACGAGCAGTACTTC.

This chain connects TRBV24-1 to TRBJ1-5; unclear D gene. The CDR3 is made up of 15 amino acids. Trimming took off 5 bases at V and 1 base at J, with 11 bases between the two ends. Germline CDR1 is KGHDR and CDR2 is SFDVKD. CDR3 nucleotide sequence: TGTGCCACCAGTGTTGGTACGGCAAGCAATCAGCCCCAGCATTTT. Its protein is CATSVGTASNQPQHF.

This clonotype was detected many times. The J gene is TRBJ2-7, the V gene TRBV7-2; a weak D match, TRBD1 (6 bases). The CDR3 spans 13 residues. CDR1 SGHTA and CDR2 FQGNSA come from the germline V gene. V shed 5 bases and J shed 2 bases, with 10 bases lying between them. The CDR3 spells CASSRGQPYEQYF. CDR3 DNA sequence: TGTGCCAGCAGCCGTGGACAGCCCTACGAGCAGTACTTC.

The chain carries TRBV6-1 and TRBJ2-6; no reliable D call. V lost 3 bases and J 2 bases, leaving 8 bases between the germline ends. Germline assignment: CDR1 MNHNS and CDR2 SASEGT. CDR3 size: 15 residues. The CDR3 coding sequence is TGTGCCAGCAGTGAGGGCCCCCCTGGGGCCAACGTCCTGACTTTC. Translating it yields CASSEGPPGANVLTF.

This clonotype was counted at least ten times. The chain is built from TRBV12-3 or TRBV12-4 and TRBJ2-1; no firm D call. The germline V and J ends were trimmed by 7 bases and 3 bases, with 10 bases remaining between them. The CDR3 loop spans 13 amino acids. CDR3 residues: CASKLDGYNEQFF. CDR3 bases: TGTGCCAGCAAACTCGACGGCTACAATGAGCAGTTCTTC.

Ten or more counts support this clonotype. The V gene is TRBV12-3 or TRBV12-4, the J gene TRBJ2-5; 8 bases align to TRBD1. CDR3 length equals 14 residues. The ends lost 1 base at V and 4 bases at J; junction bases unmatched: 2. CDR3 DNA sequence: TGTGCCAGCAGTTTAGGACAGGGGTTAGAGACCCAGTACTTC. Translating gives CASSLGQGLETQYF.

The chain combines TRBV9 with TRBJ2-3; TRBD2 aligns across 8 bases. CDR1 and CDR2 from the germline V gene are SGDLS and YYNGEE. V was pared by 0 bases and J by 1 base, with 7 bases of the junction left unmatched. The CDR3 loop spans 17 amino acids. The CDR3 nucleotides are TGTGCCAGCAGCGTAGCTCCCGGGGGGGCTGGCACAGATACGCAGTATTTT. Its protein product is CASSVAPGGAGTDTQYF.

This clonotype was recorded a few times. The chain recombines TRBV20-1 with TRBJ2-2; possibly TRBD2 for D (6 bases). Trimming took 5 bases from V and 0 from J, leaving 13 bases between them. The CDR3 sequence is 15 residues long. Looked up from germline, CDR1 is DFQATT and CDR2 is SNEGSKA (reference sequence). CDR3 sequence: CSAARLGSNTGELFF. The CDR3 DNA sequence: TGCAGTGCTGCTCGACTAGGTTCGAACACCGGGGAGCTGTTTTTT.

This clonotype was seen a few times. DNA for the CDR3: TGCAGTGCTATTCCACAGGGGCGAGAGACCCAGTACTTC. This sequence encodes CSAIPQGRETQYF. The rearrangement links TRBV20-1 to TRBJ2-5; TRBD1 matches 7 bases. This CDR3 spans 13 amino acids. The J segment lost 4 bases and the V segment lost 4 bases, leaving 6 bases of the junction unmatched. Germline CDR1 reads DFQATT; CDR2 reads SNEGSKA (reference sequence).

In its sample, this clonotype was seen a few times. The chain links TRBV9 to TRBJ2-3, with a weak D call TRBD2 (6 bases). The CDR3 loop spans 19 amino acids. V was trimmed by 4 bases and J by 0 bases, leaving 24 bases between them. Looked up from germline, CDR1 is SGDLS and CDR2 is YYNGEE. CDR3 amino acids: CASSNPWGGTAASTDTQYF. DNA for the CDR3: TGTGCCAGCAGCAATCCCTGGGGAGGAACAGCCGCTAGCACAGATACGCAGTATTTT.

There are a few counts of this clonotype. This chain uses TRBV28 with TRBJ2-7; D gene unclear. This CDR3 is 13 amino acids long. Germline lookup yields CDR1 MDHEN and CDR2 SYDVKM. V lost 5 bases and J 0 bases, leaving 8 bases between the germline ends. The CDR3 here is CASSPWASYEQYF. The CDR3 DNA follows: TGTGCCAGCAGTCCCTGGGCCTCCTACGAGCAGTACTTC.

In the case of this clonotype: This may come from a read error, since a much larger clone is one base off. This chain links TRBV20-1 with TRBJ2-2, with D hard to call. The CDR3 length is 13 residues. Germline CDR1 is DFQATT and CDR2 is SNEGSKA (reference sequence). Trimming pared 7 bases from V and 0 bases from J, leaving 9 bases between. The CDR3 here is CSVSRTNTGELFF. The CDR3 DNA follows: TGCAGTGTTAGTAGAACGAACACCGGGGAGCTGTTTTTT.

This clonotype was counted a few times. This chain connects TRBV20-1 to TRBJ2-1; weak D call: TRBD2 (5 bases). Germline values: CDR1 DFQATT, CDR2 SNEGSKA (reference sequence). V lost 4 bases and J 5 bases, leaving 18 bases between the germline ends. There are 15 residues in the CDR3. The CDR3 reads CSAIVRVRVNNEQFF. CDR3 DNA: TGCAGTGCTATCGTCCGGGTGAGGGTAAACAATGAGCAGTTCTTC.

The V gene is TRBV29-1, the J gene TRBJ2-7; D not resolved. The V end lost 4 bases, the J end lost 0 bases, and 13 bases lay between the germline ends. Germline V gene sequence: CDR1 SQVTM, CDR2 ANQGSEA. CDR3 length: 14 amino acids. The CDR3 loop is CSVATRSSSYEQYF. The CDR3, as DNA: TGCAGCGTTGCTACCCGCTCGAGCTCCTACGAGCAGTACTTC.

The chain joins TRBV10-3 to TRBJ2-3, with D unresolved. This CDR3 comprises 13 residues. The germline V gene has CDR1 ENHRY and CDR2 SYGVKD. V dropped 4 bases and J dropped 5 bases, with 10 bases sitting between them. The CDR3 loop is CAISGMVQDTQYF. In DNA, the CDR3 is TGTGCCATCAGTGGAATGGTTCAAGATACGCAGTATTTT.

This clonotype was picked up many times. The V call is TRBV20-1, the J call TRBJ2-5, with 10 bases aligning to TRBD1. This CDR3 spans 14 amino acids. The germline V gene encodes CDR1 DFQATT and CDR2 SNEGSKA (reference sequence). With V trimmed by 6 bases and J by 0 bases, 4 bases remained unmatched. Here the CDR3 DNA reads TGCAGTGCCCGGGACAGGGGCCACCAAGAGACCCAGTACTTC. It specifies CSARDRGHQETQYF.

This clonotype has at least ten counts. V gene TRBV10-3 combines with J gene TRBJ2-1; TRBD2 might be the D (6 bases). Deletions cut 1 base from V and 1 base from J, with 11 bases between. CDR1 and CDR2 (germline): ENHRY, SYGVKD. CDR3 length: 16 amino acids. The CDR3 loop is CAISEWAGRSYNEQFF. CDR3 DNA: TGTGCCATCAGTGAGTGGGCGGGACGGTCCTACAATGAGCAGTTCTTC.

This rearrangement joins TRBV24-1 to TRBJ2-3, with 8 bases fitting TRBD2. Trimming took 3 bases from V and 4 from J; bases not matched to a gene: 14. Germline values: CDR1 KGHDR, CDR2 SFDVKD. CDR3 length: 18 amino acids. The CDR3 protein is CATSDASRASGSPDTQYF. DNA of the CDR3: TGTGCCACCAGTGATGCGTCACGGGCTAGCGGGTCCCCAGATACGCAGTATTTT.

This clonotype was observed a handful of times. The chain combines TRBV29-1 with TRBJ2-5, with 8 bases fitting TRBD1. J was trimmed by 6 bases and V by 4 bases; bases with no gene match: 4. This CDR3 is built from 12 residues. Germline assignment: CDR1 SQVTM and CDR2 ANQGSEA. The CDR3 DNA reads TGCAGCGTTGGGACAGGGTCAAAGACCCAGTACTTC. It encodes CSVGTGSKTQYF.